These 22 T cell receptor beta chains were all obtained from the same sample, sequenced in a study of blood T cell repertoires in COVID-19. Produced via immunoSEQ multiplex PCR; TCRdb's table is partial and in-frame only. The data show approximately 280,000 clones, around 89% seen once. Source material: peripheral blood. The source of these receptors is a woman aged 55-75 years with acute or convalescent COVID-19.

The CDR3 region is CASSAGSEQYF. The CDR3 region has the DNA TGTGCCAGCAGTGCAGGAAGCGAGCAGTACTTC. The chain has TRBV12-3 or TRBV12-4 and TRBJ2-7; D uncertain. Trimming removed 5 bases from V and 6 bases from J, with 8 bases in between. The CDR3 length is 11 residues.

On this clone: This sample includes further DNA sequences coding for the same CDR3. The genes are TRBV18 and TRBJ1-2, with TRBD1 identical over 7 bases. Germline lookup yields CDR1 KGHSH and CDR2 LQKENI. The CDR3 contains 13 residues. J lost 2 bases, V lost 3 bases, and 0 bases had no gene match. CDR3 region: CASSPDRNYGYTF. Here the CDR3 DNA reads TGTGCCAGCTCACCGGACAGGAACTATGGCTACACCTTC.

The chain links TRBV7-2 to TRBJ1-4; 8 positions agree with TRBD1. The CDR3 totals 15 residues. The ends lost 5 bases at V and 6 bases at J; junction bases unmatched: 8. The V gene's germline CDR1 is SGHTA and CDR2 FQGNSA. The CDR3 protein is CASSRTTGVHEKLFF. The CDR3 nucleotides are TGTGCCAGCAGCCGCACGACAGGGGTACATGAAAAACTGTTTTTT.

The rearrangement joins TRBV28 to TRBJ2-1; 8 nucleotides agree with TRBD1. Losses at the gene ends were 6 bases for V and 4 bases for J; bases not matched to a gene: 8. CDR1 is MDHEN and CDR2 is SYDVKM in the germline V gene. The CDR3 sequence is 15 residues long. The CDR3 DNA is TGTGCCAGCAGAAAGACAGGGGCAATTTACAATGAGCAGTTCTTC. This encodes CASRKTGAIYNEQFF.

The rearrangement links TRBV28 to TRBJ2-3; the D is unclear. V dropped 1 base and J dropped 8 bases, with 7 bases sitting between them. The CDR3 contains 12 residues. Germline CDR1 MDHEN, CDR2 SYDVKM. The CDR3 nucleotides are TGTGCCAGCAGTTTATTCCCGGGTACGCAGTATTTT. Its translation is CASSLFPGTQYF. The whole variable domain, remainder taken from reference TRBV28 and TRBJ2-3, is DVKVTQSSRYLVKRTGEKVFLECVQDMDHENMFWYRQDPGLGLRLIYFSYDVKMKEKGDIPEGYSVSREKKERFSLILESASTNQTSMYLCASSLFPGTQYFGPGTRLTVL.

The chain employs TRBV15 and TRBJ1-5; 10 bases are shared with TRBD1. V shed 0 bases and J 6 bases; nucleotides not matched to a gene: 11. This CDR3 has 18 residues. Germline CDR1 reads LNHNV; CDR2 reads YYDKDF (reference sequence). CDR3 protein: CATSRDRLGTGETQPQHF. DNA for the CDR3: TGTGCCACCAGCAGAGACCGCCTCGGGACAGGGGAGACTCAGCCCCAGCATTTT.

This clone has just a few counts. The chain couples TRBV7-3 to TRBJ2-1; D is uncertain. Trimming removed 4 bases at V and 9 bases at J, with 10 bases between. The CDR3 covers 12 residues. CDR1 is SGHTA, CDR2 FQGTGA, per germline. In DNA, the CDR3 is TGTGCCAGCAGCTCTATTTCCGGTGAGCAGTTCTTC. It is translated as CASSSISGEQFF.

The CDR3 region has the DNA TGTGCCAGCAGTTTGACAGTTACCACCGGGGAGCTGTTTTTT. Encoded protein: CASSLTVTTGELFF. The rearrangement uses TRBV27 and TRBJ2-2, with D possibly matching TRBD1 (5 bases). From germline, CDR1 is MNHEY and CDR2 SMNVEV (reference sequence). There are 14 residues in the CDR3. Trimming stripped 3 bases from V and 4 bases from J, with 9 bases between.

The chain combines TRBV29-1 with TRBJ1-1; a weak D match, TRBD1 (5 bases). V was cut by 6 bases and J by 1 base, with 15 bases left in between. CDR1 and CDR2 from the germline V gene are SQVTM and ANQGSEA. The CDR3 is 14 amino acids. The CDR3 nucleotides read TGCAGCGTCGGGGGAGGCAGAGCGAACACTGAAGCTTTCTTT. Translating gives CSVGGGRANTEAFF.

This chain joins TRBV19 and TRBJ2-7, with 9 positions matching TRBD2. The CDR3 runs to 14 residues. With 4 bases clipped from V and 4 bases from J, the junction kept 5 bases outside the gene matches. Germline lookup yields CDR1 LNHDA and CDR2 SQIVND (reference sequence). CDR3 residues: CASSRLAGSYEQYF. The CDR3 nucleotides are TGTGCCAGTAGTAGGCTAGCGGGAAGTTACGAGCAGTACTTC.

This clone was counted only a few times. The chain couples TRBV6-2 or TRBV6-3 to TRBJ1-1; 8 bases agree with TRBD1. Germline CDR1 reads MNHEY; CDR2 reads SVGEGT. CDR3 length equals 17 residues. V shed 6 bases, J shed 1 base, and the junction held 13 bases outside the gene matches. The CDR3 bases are TGTGCCAGCAGCAAAGGACAGGGAACCCCCACGAACACTGAAGCTTTCTTT. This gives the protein CASSKGQGTPTNTEAFF.

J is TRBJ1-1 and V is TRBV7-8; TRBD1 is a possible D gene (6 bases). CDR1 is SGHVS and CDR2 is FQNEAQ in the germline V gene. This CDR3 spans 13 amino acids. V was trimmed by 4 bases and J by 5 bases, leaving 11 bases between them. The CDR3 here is CASSSFRGTEAFF. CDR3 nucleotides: TGTGCCAGCAGCTCCTTCAGGGGAACTGAAGCTTTCTTT.

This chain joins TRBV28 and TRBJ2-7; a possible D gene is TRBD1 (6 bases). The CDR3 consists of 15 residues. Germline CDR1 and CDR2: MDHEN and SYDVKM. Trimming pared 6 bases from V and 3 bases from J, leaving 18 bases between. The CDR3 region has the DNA TGTGCCAGCAGGCCCCCTCAGGGGCCCGGCTACGAGCAGTACTTC. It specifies CASRPPQGPGYEQYF.

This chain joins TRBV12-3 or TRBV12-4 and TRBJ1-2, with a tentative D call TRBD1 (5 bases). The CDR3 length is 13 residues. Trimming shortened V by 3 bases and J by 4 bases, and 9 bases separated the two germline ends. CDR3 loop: CASSFKGFYGYTF. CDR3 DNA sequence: TGTGCCAGCAGTTTTAAGGGGTTCTATGGCTACACCTTC.

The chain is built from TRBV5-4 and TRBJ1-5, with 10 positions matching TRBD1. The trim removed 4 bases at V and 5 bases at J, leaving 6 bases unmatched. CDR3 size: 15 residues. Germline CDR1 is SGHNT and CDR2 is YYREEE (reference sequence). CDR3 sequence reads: CASSPGTGVDQPQHF. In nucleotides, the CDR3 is TGTGCCAGCAGCCCCGGGACAGGGGTTGATCAGCCCCAGCATTTT.

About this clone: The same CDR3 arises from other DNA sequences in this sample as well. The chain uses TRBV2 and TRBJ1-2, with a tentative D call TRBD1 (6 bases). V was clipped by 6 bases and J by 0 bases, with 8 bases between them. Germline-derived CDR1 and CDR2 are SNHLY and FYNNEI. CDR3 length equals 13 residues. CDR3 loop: CASRDRANYGYTF. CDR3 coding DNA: TGTGCCAGCAGGGACAGAGCTAACTATGGCTACACCTTC.

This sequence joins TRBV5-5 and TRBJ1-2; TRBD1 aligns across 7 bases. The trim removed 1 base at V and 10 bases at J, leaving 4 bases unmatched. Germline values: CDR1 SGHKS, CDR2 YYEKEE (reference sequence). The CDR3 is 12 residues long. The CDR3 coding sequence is TGTGCCAGCAGCTTGTTGACAGGGTACTACACCTTC. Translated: CASSLLTGYYTF.

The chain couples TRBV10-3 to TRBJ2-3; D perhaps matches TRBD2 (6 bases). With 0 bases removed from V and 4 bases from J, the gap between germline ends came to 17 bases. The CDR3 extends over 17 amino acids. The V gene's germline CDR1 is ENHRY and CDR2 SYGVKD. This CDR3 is CAISESRAGLSADTQYF. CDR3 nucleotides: TGTGCCATCAGTGAGTCGAGAGCGGGCCTCTCCGCAGATACGCAGTATTTT.

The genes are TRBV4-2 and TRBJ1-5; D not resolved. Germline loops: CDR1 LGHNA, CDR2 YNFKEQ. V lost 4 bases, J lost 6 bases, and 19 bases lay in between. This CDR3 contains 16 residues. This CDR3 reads CASSPNQVHGSQPQHF. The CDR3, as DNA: TGTGCCAGCAGCCCTAATCAAGTGCACGGGAGTCAGCCCCAGCATTTT.

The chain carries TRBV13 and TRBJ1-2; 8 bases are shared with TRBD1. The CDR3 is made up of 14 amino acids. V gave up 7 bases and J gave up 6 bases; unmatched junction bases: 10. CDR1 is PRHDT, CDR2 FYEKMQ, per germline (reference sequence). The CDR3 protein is CASTPGGAFDGYTF. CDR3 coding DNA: TGTGCCAGCACGCCAGGGGGCGCTTTCGATGGCTACACCTTC.

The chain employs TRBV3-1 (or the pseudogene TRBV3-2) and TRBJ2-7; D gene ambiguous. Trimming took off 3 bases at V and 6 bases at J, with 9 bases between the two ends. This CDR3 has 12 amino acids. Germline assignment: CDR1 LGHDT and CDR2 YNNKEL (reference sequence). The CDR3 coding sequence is TGTGCCAGCAGCCACGTAACGGGCGAGCAGTACTTC. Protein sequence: CASSHVTGEQYF.

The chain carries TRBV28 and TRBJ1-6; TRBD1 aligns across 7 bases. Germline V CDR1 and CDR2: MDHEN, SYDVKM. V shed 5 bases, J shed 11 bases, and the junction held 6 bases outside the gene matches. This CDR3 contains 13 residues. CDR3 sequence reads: CASSPDRWAPLHF. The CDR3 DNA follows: TGTGCCAGCAGTCCGGACAGGTGGGCACCCCTCCACTTT. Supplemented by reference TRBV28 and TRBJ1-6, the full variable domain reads DVKVTQSSRYLVKRTGEKVFLECVQDMDHENMFWYRQDPGLGLRLIYFSYDVKMKEKGDIPEGYSVSREKKERFSLILESASTNQTSMYLCASSPDRWAPLHFGNGTRLTVT.